Each of the 26 T cell receptor beta chains below was sequenced from the same sample in a study of cytomegalovirus exposure and HLA in healthy donors (dated 2017 in TCRdb). Receptors were amplified or captured by the immunoSEQ multiplex PCR assay. For the multiplex PCR, a mixture combining 60 forward primers for TCR Vbeta segments and 13 reverse primers for TCR Jbeta segments was used. TCRdb's version of the immuneACCESS table is confined to in-frame rearrangements and falls short of the full clone set. An unresolved V gene accounts for under half of the shortfall where checked; the remainder is of unknown origin. The sample profile shows around 110,000 clones; 65% to 75% of them were found once. The ten largest make up less than 3.5% of the sample. Sequenced: PBMCs. Receptors originate from a female donor in good health and CMV-seronegative.

The chain links TRBV28 to TRBJ2-5, with unresolved D. Trimming removed 6 bases from V and 5 bases from J, with 10 bases in between. The CDR3 totals 12 residues. CDR1 and CDR2 (germline): MDHEN, SYDVKM. The CDR3 loop is CASSENRETQYF. DNA of the CDR3: TGTGCCAGCAGCGAGAACCGGGAGACCCAGTACTTC.

This clone has only one observation. J is TRBJ1-1 and V is TRBV27; D gene uncertain. Germline loops: CDR1 MNHEY, CDR2 SMNVEV (reference sequence). The ends were cut back, 8 bases at V and 6 bases at J, with 13 bases in the middle. The CDR3 length is 12 residues. The CDR3 sequence is CASRSYTSEAFF. The CDR3 nucleotides are TGTGCCAGCCGAAGCTATACTTCTGAAGCTTTCTTT.

This clone was seen a single time. The rearrangement links TRBV7-9 to TRBJ2-1; tentatively, D is TRBD2 (7 bases). Germline lookup yields CDR1 SEHNR and CDR2 FQNEAQ (reference sequence). This CDR3 has 15 residues. With 2 bases removed from V and 6 bases from J, the gap between germline ends came to 14 bases. The CDR3 nucleotides read TGTGCCAGCAGCTTACGGGGGGCTTTTACCAATGAGCAGTTCTTC. Translated: CASSLRGAFTNEQFF.

The rearrangement links TRBV4-1 to TRBJ1-2; D call uncertain. Germline V gene data show CDR1 as MGHRA and CDR2 as YSYEKL. The CDR3 sequence is 15 residues long. Trimming took 2 bases from V and 0 from J, leaving 10 bases between them. The CDR3 protein is CASSQKSQSNYGYTF. The CDR3, as DNA: TGCGCCAGCAGCCAAAAAAGTCAGTCTAACTATGGCTACACCTTC.

The gene calls are TRBV18 and TRBJ2-1, with 8 bases lining up with TRBD2. Germline CDR1 and CDR2: KGHSH and LQKENI. Losses at the gene ends were 6 bases for V and 10 bases for J; bases not matched to a gene: 5. The CDR3 totals 12 residues. This CDR3 is CASSTRLAEQFF. CDR3 coding DNA: TGTGCCAGCTCTACAAGACTAGCGGAGCAGTTCTTC. Based on the CDR3 plus reference TRBV18 and TRBJ2-1, the full variable domain is NAGVMQNPRHLVRRRGQEARLRCSPMKGHSHVYWYRQLPEEGLKFMVYLQKENIIDESGMPKERFSAEFPKEGPSILRIQQVVRGDSAAYFCASSTRLAEQFFGPGTRLTVL.

The J gene is TRBJ2-7, the V gene TRBV28; 8 positions agree with TRBD2. V was pared by 6 bases and J by 2 bases, with 6 bases of the junction left unmatched. Germline V CDR1 and CDR2: MDHEN, SYDVKM. This CDR3 spans 14 amino acids. CDR3 sequence: CASSFERGTYEQYF. DNA for the CDR3: TGTGCCAGCAGCTTCGAGCGGGGGACCTACGAGCAGTACTTC.

This clone was seen more than once but under ten times. This rearrangement joins TRBV2 to TRBJ2-3; the D gene is possibly TRBD1 (6 bases). The V and J ends lost 7 bases and 1 base respectively, with 9 bases between them. Germline V lookup: CDR1 SNHLY, CDR2 FYNNEI. The CDR3 loop spans 13 amino acids. The DNA of the CDR3 is TGTGCCAGCAAGGGGGACCGCACAGATACGCAGTATTTT. It yields the protein CASKGDRTDTQYF.

V is TRBV2 and J is TRBJ2-1, with D unresolved. CDR3 length: 15 amino acids. CDR1 SNHLY and CDR2 FYNNEI come from the germline V gene. Trimming shortened V by 6 bases and J by 0 bases, and 12 bases separated the two germline ends. The CDR3 region has the DNA TGTGCCAGCAGCCCGCGCCTTTCCTCCTACAATGAGCAGTTCTTC. Protein sequence: CASSPRLSSYNEQFF.

This rearrangement joins TRBV14 to TRBJ2-1; the D gene is possibly TRBD2 (6 bases). Germline CDR1 is SGHDN and CDR2 is FVKESK. The V end lost 0 bases, the J end lost 4 bases, and 13 bases lay between the germline ends. This CDR3 is built from 16 residues. CDR3 protein: CASSQEGLARYNEQFF. CDR3 DNA: TGTGCCAGCAGCCAAGAAGGTCTAGCGCGGTACAATGAGCAGTTCTTC.

This chain joins TRBV2 and TRBJ1-2, with 8 positions matching TRBD1. The ends lost 2 bases at V and 7 bases at J; junction bases unmatched: 6. Germline values: CDR1 SNHLY, CDR2 FYNNEI. The CDR3 totals 14 residues. The CDR3 coding sequence is TGTGCCAGCAGTGAACCGACAGGGGTGGGTGGCTACACCTTC. This gives the protein CASSEPTGVGGYTF.

This clone has a handful of counts. The V call is TRBV11-2, the J call TRBJ2-7; 13 nucleotides agree with TRBD2. J lost 1 base, V lost 9 bases, and 9 bases had no gene match. This CDR3 region has 16 residues. Germline V gives CDR1 SGHAT, CDR2 FQNNGV. CDR3 in DNA: TGTGCCAGTACTGGACTAGCGGGAGCGGGGTCCTACGAGCAGTACTTC. Translated, it gives CASTGLAGAGSYEQYF.

This clone was counted a single time. V is TRBV5-8 and J is TRBJ2-3, with TRBD2 matching over 13 bases. Trimming at V came to 4 bases and at J to 3 bases, leaving 8 bases not matched to a gene. CDR1 SGHTS and CDR2 YDEGEE come from the germline V gene. The CDR3 has 17 residues. The CDR3 loop is CASSRDWTSGRTDTQYF. DNA of the CDR3: TGTGCCAGCAGCCGTGACTGGACTAGCGGGAGAACAGATACGCAGTATTTT.

This chain links TRBV30 with TRBJ2-1, with 8 bases aligning to TRBD1. Germline-derived CDR1 and CDR2 are GTSNPN and SVGIG (reference sequence). J lost 8 bases, V lost 0 bases, and 9 bases had no gene match. The CDR3 totals 15 residues. For the CDR3, the DNA is TGTGCCTGGAGTGTACGCAGGGGGCCGATGGATGAGCAGTTCTTC. As protein: CAWSVRRGPMDEQFF.

In this sample, this clone turned up a few times. The chain employs TRBV14 and TRBJ2-5; D remains ambiguous. V lost 0 bases and J 5 bases, leaving 16 bases between the germline ends. CDR1 and CDR2 (germline): SGHDN, FVKESK. The CDR3 has 16 amino acids. CDR3 DNA: TGTGCCAGCAGCCAAGATACCATGCAGGCTGGGGAGACCCAGTACTTC. This translates into CASSQDTMQAGETQYF.

The rearrangement links TRBV30 to TRBJ2-3, with a tentative D call TRBD1 (5 bases). With 4 bases removed from V and 2 bases from J, the gap between germline ends came to 13 bases. From germline, CDR1 is GTSNPN and CDR2 SVGIG (reference sequence). The CDR3 extends over 14 amino acids. The CDR3 DNA reads TGTGCCTGGACAGGGTTGGGTTACACAGATACGCAGTATTTT. It translates to CAWTGLGYTDTQYF.

V usage is TRBV11-2 and J usage is TRBJ2-7, with 13 bases aligning to TRBD2. There are 16 residues in the CDR3. J lost 4 bases, V lost 5 bases, and 8 bases had no gene match. Germline V gene sequence: CDR1 SGHAT, CDR2 FQNNGV. CDR3 residues: CASSRPGLAGSYEQYF. In nucleotides, the CDR3 is TGTGCCAGCAGCCGTCCGGGACTAGCGGGATCATACGAGCAGTACTTC.

Turning to this clone: This specimen includes other DNA sequences encoding the same CDR3. The genes are TRBV6-5 and TRBJ2-7, with TRBD2 identical over 10 bases. The germline CDR1 and CDR2 sequences are MNHEY and SVGAGI. V lost 0 bases, J lost 3 bases, and 2 bases stayed unmatched. The CDR3 has 15 residues. CDR3 bases: TGTGCCAGCAGTTACTCGTCTAGCGGGAGCTACGAGCAGTACTTC. Protein: CASSYSSSGSYEQYF.

The chain employs TRBV7-9 and TRBJ1-5; 10 nucleotides match TRBD1. Germline V gene lookup returns CDR1 SEHNR and CDR2 FQNEAQ (reference sequence). This CDR3 is 14 amino acids long. Trimming removed 4 bases from V and 5 bases from J; junction bases left unmatched: 2. This CDR3 reads CASSWDRGDQPQHF. The CDR3 DNA reads as TGTGCCAGCAGCTGGGACAGGGGAGATCAGCCCCAGCATTTT.

The chain combines TRBV5-5 with TRBJ2-3, with D possibly matching TRBD2 (6 bases). The germline CDR1 and CDR2 sequences are SGHKS and YYEKEE (reference sequence). The V end was cut by 0 bases, the J end by 2 bases, with 13 bases between. CDR3 length: 16 residues. The CDR3 region is CASSLGGSGYTDTQYF. The CDR3 DNA reads TGTGCCAGCAGCTTGGGCGGTAGCGGCTACACAGATACGCAGTATTTT.

The rearrangement joins TRBV30 to TRBJ2-3, with TRBD1 matching 7 bases. Germline assignment: CDR1 GTSNPN and CDR2 SVGIG (reference sequence). V dropped 0 bases and J dropped 6; count of bases not matched to a gene: 6. CDR3 length equals 14 residues. The CDR3 bases are TGTGCCTGGAGTGTACAGGGGAGTACGGATACGCAGTATTTT. Its protein is CAWSVQGSTDTQYF.

This clone was detected only a few times. The genes are TRBV9 and TRBJ2-1; TRBD1 aligns across 9 bases. V gave up 2 bases and J gave up 1 base; unmatched junction bases: 4. This CDR3 spans 16 amino acids. The V gene's germline CDR1 is SGDLS and CDR2 YYNGEE. CDR3 DNA: TGTGCCAGCAGCGTCGCGACAGGGGGATCCTACAATGAGCAGTTCTTC. Protein: CASSVATGGSYNEQFF. The full variable domain, its missing parts supplied by reference TRBV9 and TRBJ2-1, is DSGVTQTPKHLITATGQRVTLRCSPRSGDLSVYWYQQSLDQGLQFLIQYYNGEERAKGNILERFSAQQFPDLHSELNLSSLELGDSALYFCASSVATGGSYNEQFFGPGTRLTVL.

The V call is TRBV11-2, the J call TRBJ1-1; D not certain. Per the germline V gene, CDR1 is SGHAT and CDR2 is FQNNGV. The V and J ends lost 1 base and 0 bases respectively, with 3 bases between them. The length of the CDR3 is 13 residues. The DNA for the CDR3 is TGTGCCAGCAGCTTAGCCTTGAACACTGAAGCTTTCTTT. This encodes CASSLALNTEAFF.

This chain uses TRBV7-3 with TRBJ1-2; TRBD1 matches at 12 bases. The germline V gene has CDR1 SGHTA and CDR2 FQGTGA. V lost 5 bases and J lost 7; bases outside the gene matches: 11. CDR3 length: 16 residues. This CDR3 is CASSEPGQGAYGGYTF. CDR3 coding DNA: TGTGCCAGCAGCGAACCGGGACAGGGGGCGTACGGTGGCTACACCTTC. The full variable domain, its missing parts supplied by reference TRBV7-3 and TRBJ1-2, is GAGVSQTPSNKVTEKGKYVELRCDPISGHTALYWYRQSLGQGPEFLIYFQGTGAADDSGLPNDRFFAVRPEGSVSTLKIQRTERGDSAVYLCASSEPGQGAYGGYTFGSGTRLTVV.

The rearrangement uses TRBV19 and TRBJ1-5; D might be TRBD1 (6 bases). V was pared by 5 bases and J by 1 base, with 12 bases between. Germline V lookup: CDR1 LNHDA, CDR2 SQIVND (reference sequence). This CDR3 region has 15 residues. The CDR3 reads CASSATDRSNQPQHF. The CDR3, as DNA: TGTGCCAGTAGTGCCACGGACAGAAGCAATCAGCCCCAGCATTTT. Looking up the rest from reference TRBV19 and TRBJ1-5 gives the full variable domain: DGGITQSPKYLFRKEGQNVTLSCEQNLNHDAMYWYRQDPGQGLRLIYYSQIVNDFQKGDIAEGYSVSREKKESFPLTVTSAQKNPTAFYLCASSATDRSNQPQHFGDGTRLSIL.

This clone appeared a few times. The DNA is omitted, as the CDR3 cannot be located on it reliably, and the CDR3 follows TCRdb's listing. The chain links TRBV11-2 to TRBJ2-5; the DNA was not used to check the table's D call, TRBD2. The CDR3 extends over 16 residues, inclusive of both ends. Germline V gene lookup returns CDR1 SGHAT and CDR2 FQNNGV. The CDR3 loop is CASSFGSGEIQETQYF.

V is TRBV25-1 and J is TRBJ2-1, with 8 bases fitting TRBD2. V shed 5 bases and J 6 bases; nucleotides not matched to a gene: 12. The CDR3 extends over 16 amino acids. Germline V gene data show CDR1 as MGHDK and CDR2 as SYGVNS. CDR3 DNA: TGTGCCAGCAGTCCACCGTCGGGAGGGCCCTCCAATGAGCAGTTCTTC. Protein product: CASSPPSGGPSNEQFF. The whole variable domain, filled in from reference TRBV25-1 and TRBJ2-1, reads EADIYQTPRYLVIGTGKKITLECSQTMGHDKMYWYQQDPGMELHLIHYSYGVNSTEKGDLSSESTVSRIRTEHFPLTLESARPSHTSQYLCASSPPSGGPSNEQFFGPGTRLTVL.